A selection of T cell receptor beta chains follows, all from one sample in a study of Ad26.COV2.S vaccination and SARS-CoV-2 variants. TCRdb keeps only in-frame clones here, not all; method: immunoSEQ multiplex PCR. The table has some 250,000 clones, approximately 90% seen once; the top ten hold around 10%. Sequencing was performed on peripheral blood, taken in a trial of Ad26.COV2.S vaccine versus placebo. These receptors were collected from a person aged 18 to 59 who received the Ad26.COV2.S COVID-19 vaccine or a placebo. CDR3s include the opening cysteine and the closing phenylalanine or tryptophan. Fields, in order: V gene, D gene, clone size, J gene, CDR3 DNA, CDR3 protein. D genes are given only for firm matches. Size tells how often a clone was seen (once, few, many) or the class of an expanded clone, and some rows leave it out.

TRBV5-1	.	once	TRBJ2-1	TGCGCCAGCAAGGTGCCCGGAGTGGGTGAGCAGTTCTTC	CASKVPGVGEQFF
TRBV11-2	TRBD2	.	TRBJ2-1	TGTGCCAGCAGCTTAGGGGCGGGAGGGCCCGTAAATGAGCAGTTCTTC	CASSLGAGGPVNEQFF
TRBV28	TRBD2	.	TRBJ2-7	TGTGCCAGCAGTTCCCTAAGTCTAGCGGACTACGAGCAGTACTTC	CASSSLSLADYEQYF
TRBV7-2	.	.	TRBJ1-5	TGTGCCAGCAGCTTGGGGGGACACCTAAATCAGCCCCAGCATTTT	CASSLGGHLNQPQHF
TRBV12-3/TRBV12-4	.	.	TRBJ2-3	TGTGCCAGCAGCCTCGGGTCGGGAGATACGCAGTATTTT	CASSLGSGDTQYF
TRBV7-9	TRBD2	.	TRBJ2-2	TGTGCCAGCCAATTGGGTCTAGCGGGGTACACCGGGGAGCTGTTTTTT	CASQLGLAGYTGELFF
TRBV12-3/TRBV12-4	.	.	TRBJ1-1	TGTGCCAGCAGCCGCGAGCGACTGGTAGCTTTCTTT	CASSRERLVAFF
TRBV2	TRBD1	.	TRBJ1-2	TGTGCCAGCAGTGAAAGGTTGAGGACAGGGGCGAATACTAACTATGGCTACACCTTC	CASSERLRTGANTNYGYTF
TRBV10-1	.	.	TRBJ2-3	TGCGCCAGCAGGGGGGAGGCCAGCACAGATACGCAGTATTTT	CASRGEASTDTQYF
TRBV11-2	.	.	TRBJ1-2	TGTGCCAGCAGCTTGACAGATAACTATGGCTACACCTTC	CASSLTDNYGYTF
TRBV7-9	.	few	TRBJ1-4	TGTGCCAGCAGCGCGACAGGTGGAAAACTGTTTTTT	CASSATGGKLFF
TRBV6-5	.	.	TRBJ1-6	TGTGCCTCAAAGGGCAGGGGTTATTCACCCCTCCACTTT	CASKGRGYSPLHF
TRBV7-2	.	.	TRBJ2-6	TGTGCCAGCAGCTGGCAAAACAGGAAATACTCTGGGGCCAACGTCCTGACTTTC	CASSWQNRKYSGANVLTF
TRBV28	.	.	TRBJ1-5	TGTGCCAGCAGGCGGGCCTTCAATCAGCCCCAGCATTTT	CASRRAFNQPQHF
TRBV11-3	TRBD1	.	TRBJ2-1	TGTGCCAGCAGCCTCCACAGGGGTGGGAATGAGCAGTTCTTC	CASSLHRGGNEQFF
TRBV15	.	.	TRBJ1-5	TGTGCCACCAGCAGCCGGGACACCAAGCGGGCCCAGCATTTT	CATSSRDTKRAQHF